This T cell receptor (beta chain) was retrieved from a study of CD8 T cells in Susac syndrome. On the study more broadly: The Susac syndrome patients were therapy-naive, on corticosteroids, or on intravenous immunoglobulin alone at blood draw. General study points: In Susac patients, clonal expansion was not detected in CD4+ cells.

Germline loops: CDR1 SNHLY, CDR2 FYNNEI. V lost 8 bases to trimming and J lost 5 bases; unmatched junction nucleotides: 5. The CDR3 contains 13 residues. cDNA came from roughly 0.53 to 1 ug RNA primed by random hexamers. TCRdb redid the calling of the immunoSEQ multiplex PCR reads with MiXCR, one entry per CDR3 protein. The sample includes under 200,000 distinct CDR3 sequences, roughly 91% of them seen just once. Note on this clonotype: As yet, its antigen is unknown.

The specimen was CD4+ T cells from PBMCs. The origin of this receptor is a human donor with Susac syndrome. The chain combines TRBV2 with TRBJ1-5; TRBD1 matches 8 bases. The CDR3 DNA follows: TGTGCCAGCGGCCAGACAGGGGATCAGCCCCAGCATTTT. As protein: CASGQTGDQPQHF.